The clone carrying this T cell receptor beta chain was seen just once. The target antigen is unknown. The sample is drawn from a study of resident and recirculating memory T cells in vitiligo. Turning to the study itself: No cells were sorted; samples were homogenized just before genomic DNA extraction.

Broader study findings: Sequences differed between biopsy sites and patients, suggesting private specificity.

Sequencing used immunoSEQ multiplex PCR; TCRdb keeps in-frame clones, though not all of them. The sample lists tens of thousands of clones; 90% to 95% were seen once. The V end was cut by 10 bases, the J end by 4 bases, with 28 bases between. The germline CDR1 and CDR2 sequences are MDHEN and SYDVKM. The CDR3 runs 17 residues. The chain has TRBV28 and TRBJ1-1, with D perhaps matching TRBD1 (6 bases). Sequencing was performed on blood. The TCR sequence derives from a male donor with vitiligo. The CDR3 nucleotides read TGTGCCACCACCCTCAACAGGGATTTAAAATCTGGCACTGAAGCTTTCTTT. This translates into CATTLNRDLKSGTEAFF. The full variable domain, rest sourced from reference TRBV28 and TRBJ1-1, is DVKVTQSSRYLVKRTGEKVFLECVQDMDHENMFWYRQDPGLGLRLIYFSYDVKMKEKGDIPEGYSVSREKKERFSLILESASTNQTSMYLCATTLNRDLKSGTEAFFGQGTRLTVV.